This TCR beta chain was recorded in a study of T cell responses to AZD1222 COVID-19 vaccine. Assay used: immunoSEQ multiplex PCR; TCRdb lists only in-frame clones, some missing. The data show about 120,000 clones, about nine tenths seen once. Trimming cost V 2 bases and J 5 bases; bases outside gene matches: 7. The CDR3 length is 15 residues. The germline V gene has CDR1 MNHEY and CDR2 SMNVEV (reference sequence). This clone was detected only a few times. The chain carries TRBV27 and TRBJ2-7, with 9 positions matching TRBD2. The sequencing used peripheral blood, collected 28 days after the second dose of the MenACWY control vaccine. The clonotype was recovered from an adult who received the MenACWY meningococcal vaccine as a control. CDR3 in amino acids: CASSLGWTSEHEQYF. The CDR3 DNA reads as TGTGCCAGCAGTTTAGGGTGGACTAGCGAGCACGAGCAGTACTTC.